The clone carrying this T cell receptor (beta chain) was counted a few times. Its cognate antigen is unknown. Trimming removed 7 bases at V and 5 bases at J, with 18 bases between. Per the germline V gene, CDR1 is SGHRS and CDR2 is YFSETQ. The CDR3 covers 15 residues. Whole-study findings and limits: Tumor-infiltrating Treg TCR alpha and beta sequences overlapped most with tumor naive CD4+ T cells, then blood naive. In terms of TCR gene usage, tumor memory CD4+ T cells clustered together with blood and lymph node memory CD4+ cells, as well as with lymph node naive CD4+ cells.

Naive CD4+ T cells were purified with Tregs depleted by CD25. After constant-region reverse-primer amplification, full-length variable regions underwent semi-nested PCR with Nested Universal Primer A. MiXCR, run by TCRdb on the 5' RACE reads, gives a single entry per CDR3 protein. The sample lists tens of thousands of distinct CDR3 sequences, over 20% occurring once. This TCR was sampled from a female donor with breast cancer. Input material: tumor-infiltrating naive CD4+ T cells sorted from the breast tumor. Subset: naive CD4+ T cells, CD4+CD45RA+CD25-. The chain has TRBV5-1 and TRBJ2-2; tentative D call: TRBD2 (5 bases). CDR3 DNA: TGCGCCAGCTCCCTCGCCGCGCGGGTGACCGGGGAGCTGTTTTTT. Protein product: CASSLAARVTGELFF. The variable domain in full, completed from reference TRBV5-1 and TRBJ2-2, reads KAGVTQTPRYLIKTRGQQVTLSCSPISGHRSVSWYQQTPGQGLQFLFEYFSETQRNKGNFPGRFSGRQFSNSRSEMNVSTLELGDSALYLCASSLAARVTGELFFGEGSRLTVL.